Listed below are T cell receptor beta chains from one sample, sequenced in a study of blood T cell repertoires in COVID-19. Generated by immunoSEQ multiplex PCR, the TCRdb table keeps only in-frame clones and is missing some. The table lists approximately 96,000 clones, 80% to 90% of them singletons. Material: peripheral blood. The receptors shown here come from a human donor with COVID-19, enrolled during active disease. The donor label of this sample is uncertain. CDR3s include the opening cysteine and the closing phenylalanine or tryptophan. D genes are given only for firm matches. Clone size is stated in some rows and not others, as once, few, many or a class when expanded.

CAWSVQGNQPQHF	TGTGCCTGGAGTGTACAGGGTAATCAGCCCCAGCATTTT	TRBJ1-5	NA	TRBV30	NA
CASTSGVTGNTIYF	TGTGCCAGTACTTCAGGGGTCACTGGAAACACCATATATTTT	TRBJ1-3	NA	TRBV13	NA
CASSSLRRQGVSYNEQFF	TGTGCCAGCAGCTCCCTAAGGAGACAGGGCGTCTCCTACAATGAGCAGTTCTTC	TRBJ2-1	TRBD1	TRBV28	NA
CASSPKNGEPQHF	TGTGCCAGCAGCCCCAAGAACGGGGAGCCCCAGCATTTT	TRBJ1-5	NA	TRBV7-9	NA
CASSPLQSSGANVLTF	TGTGCCAGCAGCCCGTTACAGAGCTCTGGGGCCAACGTCCTGACTTTC	TRBJ2-6	NA	TRBV7-3	NA
CASSLAGSGSQPQHF	TGCGCCAGCAGCTTGGCCGGGTCGGGTAGTCAGCCCCAGCATTTT	TRBJ1-5	NA	TRBV5-1	NA
CASSQTDFNQPQHF	TGTGCCAGCAGTCAAACGGACTTCAATCAGCCCCAGCATTTT	TRBJ1-5	NA	TRBV28	NA
CASSDAGPTPWNTIYF	TGCGCCAGCAGTGATGCAGGGCCGACCCCCTGGAACACCATATATTTT	TRBJ1-3	NA	TRBV10-1	NA
CASSFTYGLGGNEQFF	TGTGCCAGCAGTTTCACCTACGGACTAGGCGGCAATGAGCAGTTCTTC	TRBJ2-1	TRBD2	TRBV27	NA
CASSARTGGRTEAFF	TGTGCCAGCAGCGCCAGGACAGGGGGAAGGACTGAAGCTTTCTTT	TRBJ1-1	TRBD1	TRBV2	NA
CASSTQPGDEQFF	TGTGCTAGCAGCACTCAACCCGGAGATGAGCAGTTCTTC	TRBJ2-1	NA	TRBV7-7	NA
CASSESTELNYGYTF	TGCGCCAGCAGTGAGTCGACAGAGCTAAACTATGGCTACACCTTC	TRBJ1-2	NA	TRBV10-2	NA
CASSLAPDREHGYTF	TGCGCCAGCAGCTTGGCCCCTGACAGGGAGCATGGCTACACCTTC	TRBJ1-2	TRBD1	TRBV5-1	once
CASSLASGNNYGYTF	TGCGCCAGCAGCTTGGCTTCAGGGAATAACTATGGCTACACCTTC	TRBJ1-2	NA	TRBV5-1	NA
CASSFIGTGGYTF	TGTGCCAGCAGTTTCATCGGGACAGGTGGCTACACCTTC	TRBJ1-2	TRBD1	TRBV12-3/TRBV12-4	NA
CASSDSPRVSGNTIYF	TGTGCCAGCAGTGACTCCCCACGCGTCTCTGGAAACACCATATATTTT	TRBJ1-3	NA	TRBV2	NA
CASSLGRDGEQYF	TGTGCCAGCAGCTTAGGCAGGGATGGCGAGCAGTACTTC	TRBJ2-7	NA	TRBV11-3	NA
CASSFRTGGLDEQYF	TGTGCCAGCAGCTTCAGGACAGGGGGATTAGACGAGCAGTACTTC	TRBJ2-7	TRBD1	TRBV7-9	NA
CASSLTPQGSVIEAFF	TGTGCCAGCAGTTTAACCCCCCAGGGCTCTGTAATTGAAGCTTTCTTT	TRBJ1-1	NA	TRBV28	NA
CASSTRTEGNTIYF	TGTGCCAGCAGCACCCGGACAGAAGGAAACACCATATATTTT	TRBJ1-3	NA	TRBV7-9	NA
CASSPPGQTEAFF	TGTGCCAGCAGCCCTCCGGGACAGACAGAAGCTTTCTTT	TRBJ1-1	TRBD1	TRBV7-3	NA
CASSEALGQGDYGYTF	TGTGCCAGCAGTGAAGCGCTGGGACAGGGAGACTATGGCTACACCTTC	TRBJ1-2	TRBD1	TRBV2	NA
CASGLAATDTQYF	TGTGCCAGCGGACTAGCGGCCACAGATACGCAGTATTTT	TRBJ2-3	TRBD2	TRBV12-3/TRBV12-4	NA
CASSPMGDSTNYGYTF	TGTGCCAGCTCACCAATGGGGGACAGTACTAACTATGGCTACACCTTC	TRBJ1-2	TRBD1	TRBV18	NA
CSVGGASISYEQYF	TGCAGCGTCGGAGGGGCCTCTATCTCCTACGAGCAGTACTTC	TRBJ2-7	NA	TRBV29-1	NA
CASSPDINNEKLFF	TGTGCCAGCAGCCCCGACATAAATAATGAAAAACTGTTTTTT	TRBJ1-4	NA	TRBV4-2	NA
CASRPGTSGGEAYNEQFF	TGCGCCAGCAGACCCGGGACTAGCGGGGGGGAAGCCTACAATGAGCAGTTCTTC	TRBJ2-1	TRBD2	TRBV10-2	NA
CASSQTRLSRGHRVDTQYF	TGCGCCAGCAGCCAAACGAGACTGAGTAGGGGACACCGTGTAGATACGCAGTATTTT	TRBJ2-3	NA	TRBV4-1	NA
CASTDGLAGPETQYF	TGTGCCAGCACCGATGGACTAGCGGGGCCGGAGACCCAGTACTTC	TRBJ2-5	TRBD2	TRBV2	NA
CASSPYPVTEAFF	TGTGCCAGCAGCCCATACCCAGTCACTGAAGCTTTCTTT	TRBJ1-1	NA	TRBV11-2	few
CASSVDSSGNQPQHF	TGTGCCAGCAGCGTGGACAGTTCTGGCAATCAGCCCCAGCATTTT	TRBJ1-5	NA	TRBV7-2	NA
CASSPSGQGNYGYTF	TGTGCCAGCAGCCCATCGGGACAGGGGAACTATGGCTACACCTTC	TRBJ1-2	TRBD1	TRBV6-4	NA
CASSQGQGTGQPQHF	TGTGCCAGCAGCCAAGGACAGGGCACTGGGCAGCCCCAGCATTTT	TRBJ1-5	TRBD1	TRBV3-1/TRBV3-2	NA
CASSYRTSRNIQYF	TGTGCCAGCAGTTACCGGACTAGCAGAAACATTCAGTACTTC	TRBJ2-4	TRBD2	TRBV6-5	NA
CASRLQTGDNEKLFF	TGTGCCAGTAGACTTCAGACAGGGGATAATGAAAAACTGTTTTTT	TRBJ1-4	TRBD1	TRBV19	NA
CASVLSGPPLGDEQYF	TGCGCCAGCGTCCTCAGTGGGCCTCCGCTCGGGGACGAGCAGTACTTC	TRBJ2-7	NA	TRBV5-1	few
CASSLTTGGNQPQHF	TGCGCCAGCAGCTTGACTACCGGGGGCAATCAGCCCCAGCATTTT	TRBJ1-5	NA	TRBV5-1	NA
CATSDRQGQETQYF	TGTGCCACCAGTGATAGACAGGGTCAAGAGACCCAGTACTTC	TRBJ2-5	TRBD1	TRBV24-1	NA
CASSRTGVVGANVLTF	TGCGCCAGCAGCAGGACAGGTGTAGTGGGGGCCAACGTCCTGACTTTC	TRBJ2-6	TRBD1	TRBV5-1	NA
CASSWSGTVTYEQYF	TGTGCCAGCAGCTGGTCAGGGACAGTTACCTACGAGCAGTACTTC	TRBJ2-7	TRBD1	TRBV7-9	NA
CAISESISGGPRAQYF	TGTGCCATCAGTGAGTCGATTAGCGGGGGCCCTAGGGCCCAGTACTTC	TRBJ2-5	TRBD2	TRBV10-3	NA
CASSSRVRAYEQYF	TGTGCCAGCAGCTCGCGGGTCCGGGCCTACGAGCAGTACTTC	TRBJ2-7	NA	TRBV5-6	once
CSVDLTGREAFF	TGCAGCGTGGATCTCACGGGTCGTGAAGCTTTCTTT	TRBJ1-1	NA	TRBV29-1	NA
CASSSRPGIPNTGELFF	TGTGCCAGCAGCTCTCGTCCCGGGATACCGAACACCGGGGAGCTGTTTTTT	TRBJ2-2	NA	TRBV7-8	NA